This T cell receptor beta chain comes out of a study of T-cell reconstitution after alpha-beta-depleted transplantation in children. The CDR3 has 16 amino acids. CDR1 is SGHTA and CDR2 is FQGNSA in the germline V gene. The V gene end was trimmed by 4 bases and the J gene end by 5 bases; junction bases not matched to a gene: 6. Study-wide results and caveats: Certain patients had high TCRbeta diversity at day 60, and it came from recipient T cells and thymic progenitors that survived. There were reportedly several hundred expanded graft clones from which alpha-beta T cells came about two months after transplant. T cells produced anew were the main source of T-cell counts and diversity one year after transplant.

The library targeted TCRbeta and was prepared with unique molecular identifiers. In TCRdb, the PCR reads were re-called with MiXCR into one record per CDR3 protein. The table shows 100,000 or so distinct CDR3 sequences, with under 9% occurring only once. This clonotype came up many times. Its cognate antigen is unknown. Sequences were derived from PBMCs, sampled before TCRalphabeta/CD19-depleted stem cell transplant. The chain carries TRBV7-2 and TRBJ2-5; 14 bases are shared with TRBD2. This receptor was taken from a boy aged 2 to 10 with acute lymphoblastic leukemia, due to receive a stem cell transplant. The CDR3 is CASSSGLAGGGETQYF. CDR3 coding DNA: TGTGCCAGCAGCTCCGGACTAGCGGGGGGCGGGGAGACCCAGTACTTC.